Shown below are 20 T cell receptor beta chains from a single sample sequenced in a study of OX40 agonist ivuxolimab in advanced cancers. Method: immunoSEQ multiplex PCR; TCRdb's copy keeps in-frame clones and lacks some. The repertoire has some 100,000 clones, approximately 94% of them found once; the top ten carry roughly 2.6%. The sample in question was CD4+ or CD8+ T cells sorted from blood, obtained in a trial of the OX40 agonist ivuxolimab. The receptors here all came from an adult with an advanced solid tumor such as melanoma, head and neck, liver or kidney cancer.

V and J are TRBV7-6 and TRBJ1-1, with D maybe TRBD1 (6 bases). This CDR3 spans 16 amino acids. V lost 2 bases, J lost 4 bases, and 17 bases lay in between. CDR1 and CDR2 from the germline V gene are SGHVS and FNYEAQ. CDR3 sequence (DNA): TGTGCCAGCAGCTTATGGGCCGGACAGCGGGGCACTGAAGCTTTCTTT. The encoded protein is CASSLWAGQRGTEAFF.

V gene TRBV6-6 combines with J gene TRBJ1-2; D remains unclear. V was cut by 8 bases and J by 6 bases, with 7 bases left in between. The CDR3 runs to 10 residues. CDR1 and CDR2 (germline): MNHNY, SVGAGI (reference sequence). Here the CDR3 DNA reads TGTGCCAGCGGAACAGATGGCTACACCTTC. Its protein is CASGTDGYTF.

This clone was detected only a few times. This chain links TRBV23-1 with TRBJ1-1; a weak D match, TRBD1 (5 bases). TRBV23-1 falls under the ORF class, with uncertain function. The CDR3 totals 15 residues. The V gene lost 0 bases and the J gene lost 5 bases, with 13 bases spanning the gap. The CDR3 spells CASSQSPGGWTEAFF. The DNA of the CDR3 is TGCGCCAGCAGTCAATCCCCCGGGGGTTGGACTGAAGCTTTCTTT.

This sequence joins TRBV19 and TRBJ2-5, with 10 positions matching TRBD2. CDR1 and CDR2 from the germline V gene are LNHDA and SQIVND (reference sequence). The CDR3 is 15 amino acids. Trimming took 5 bases from V and 0 from J; bases not matched to a gene: 3. In DNA, the CDR3 is TGTGCCAGTAGTTCCGGGACTAGCGACCAAGAGACCCAGTACTTC. Translation gives CASSSGTSDQETQYF.

The chain combines TRBV30 with TRBJ2-7, with TRBD2 matching over 13 bases. The CDR3 covers 16 residues. V lost 1 base and J lost 2; bases outside the gene matches: 5. Germline V lookup: CDR1 GTSNPN, CDR2 SVGIG (reference sequence). Here the CDR3 reads CAWSGPGTSGAYEQYF. Written as DNA, the CDR3 is TGTGCCTGGAGTGGCCCCGGGACTAGCGGGGCCTACGAGCAGTACTTC.

This rearrangement joins TRBV30 to TRBJ2-7; D may be TRBD1 (6 bases). The CDR3 has 14 residues. From germline, CDR1 is GTSNPN and CDR2 SVGIG (reference sequence). Between the trimmed V and J ends, which lost 2 bases and 4 bases, there was a span of 15 bases. The CDR3 is CAWSWPGQSYEQYF. CDR3 DNA: TGTGCCTGGAGTTGGCCAGGACAGTCTTACGAGCAGTACTTC.

The rearrangement uses TRBV2 and TRBJ1-1; a possible D gene is TRBD1 (5 bases). Trimming took 6 bases from V and 11 from J, leaving 10 bases between them. Germline values: CDR1 SNHLY, CDR2 FYNNEI. The CDR3 sequence is 10 residues long. The DNA for the CDR3 is TGTGCCAGCAGCACAGGTGGGGCTTTCTTT. This translates into CASSTGGAFF.

This chain links TRBV6-4 with TRBJ2-1; TRBD1 agrees at 8 bases. The germline gives CDR1 MRHNA, CDR2 SNTAGT. The V segment lost 6 bases and the J segment 7 bases; nucleotides outside the gene matches: 11. The CDR3 loop spans 15 amino acids. The CDR3, as DNA: TGTGCCAGCAGCCTAACAGGGGGATGGCCAAATGAGCAGTTCTTC. Encoded protein: CASSLTGGWPNEQFF.

The J gene is TRBJ2-1, the V gene TRBV6-1; D perhaps matches TRBD2 (6 bases). CDR3 length equals 15 residues. Germline V gene sequence: CDR1 MNHNS, CDR2 SASEGT. Trimming cost V 7 bases and J 6 bases, with 19 bases left between them. In nucleotides, the CDR3 is TGTGCCAGCATGAAAGTCCTAGGGACTCGCAATGAGCAGTTCTTC. Translated: CASMKVLGTRNEQFF.

The chain has TRBV27 and TRBJ2-4, with D tentatively TRBD1 (7 bases). Germline CDR1 and CDR2: MNHEY and SMNVEV (reference sequence). V lost 9 bases, J lost 6 bases, and 18 bases lay in between. The CDR3 is made up of 14 amino acids. The CDR3 here is CASSYRGGSNIQYF. The CDR3 bases are TGTGCCAGTTCTTACAGGGGAGGATCAAACATTCAGTACTTC.

The V and J genes are TRBV6-1 and TRBJ2-7; either TRBD1 or TRBD2 may fit D (5 bases each). This CDR3 contains 15 residues. Trimming cost V 3 bases and J 2 bases, with 14 bases left between them. The germline V gene encodes CDR1 MNHNS and CDR2 SASEGT. The CDR3, as DNA: TGTGCCAGCAGTGAGGGGACCATTTTCCCCTACGAGCAGTACTTC. Amino acid sequence: CASSEGTIFPYEQYF.

The chain carries TRBV7-2 and TRBJ2-7; D ambiguous. The CDR3 spans 13 residues. Germline V gives CDR1 SGHTA, CDR2 FQGNSA. V was trimmed by 2 bases and J by 3 bases, leaving 8 bases between them. CDR3 in amino acids: CASSLIGGYEQYF. DNA for the CDR3: TGTGCCAGCAGCTTAATAGGCGGCTACGAGCAGTACTTC.

The genes are TRBV15 and TRBJ2-5, with TRBD2 identical over 7 bases. This CDR3 contains 12 residues. V lost 8 bases, J lost 5 bases, and 5 bases stayed unmatched. Germline assignment: CDR1 LNHNV and CDR2 YYDKDF (reference sequence). The CDR3 sequence: CATDGGMETQYF. The CDR3 DNA reads TGTGCCACCGACGGGGGGATGGAGACCCAGTACTTC.

The chain uses TRBV30 and TRBJ2-1; D gene uncertain. CDR3 length: 11 amino acids. The germline V gene has CDR1 GTSNPN and CDR2 SVGIG (reference sequence). Trimming stripped 2 bases from V and 8 bases from J, with 7 bases between. The chain's CDR3 is CAWSQSDEQFF. The CDR3 DNA is TGTGCCTGGAGTCAGAGTGATGAGCAGTTCTTC.

V is TRBV25-1 and J is TRBJ2-7; either TRBD1 or TRBD2 may fit D (5 bases each). This CDR3 is 12 amino acids long. Germline CDR1 is MGHDK and CDR2 is SYGVNS. Trimming stripped 4 bases from V and 5 bases from J, with 9 bases between. In DNA form, the CDR3 reads TGTGCCAGCAGTGTAAGGGGACACGAGCAGTACTTC. Its protein product is CASSVRGHEQYF.

The rearrangement uses TRBV27 and TRBJ2-3; D unclear. The length of the CDR3 is 12 residues. CDR1 and CDR2 from the germline V gene are MNHEY and SMNVEV (reference sequence). The V gene lost 4 bases and the J gene lost 5 bases, with 7 bases spanning the gap. DNA for the CDR3: TGTGCCAGCAGTTCGGGCGTAGATACGCAGTATTTT. This encodes CASSSGVDTQYF.

The rearrangement links TRBV7-6 to TRBJ2-3, with a tentative D call TRBD2 (6 bases). Looked up from germline, CDR1 is SGHVS and CDR2 is FNYEAQ. CDR3 length: 17 residues. V shed 1 base and J shed 5 bases, with 19 bases lying between them. Here the CDR3 reads CASSLVPPGERIDTQYF. The CDR3 DNA sequence: TGTGCCAGCAGCTTAGTCCCCCCGGGGGAGAGAATAGATACGCAGTATTTT. Complete variable domain (other parts from reference TRBV7-6 and TRBJ2-3): GAGVSQSPRYKVTKRGQDVALRCDPISGHVSLYWYRQALGQGPEFLTYFNYEAQQDKSGLPNDRFSAERPEGSISTLTIQRTEQRDSAMYRCASSLVPPGERIDTQYFGPGTRLTVL.

The rearrangement uses TRBV15 and TRBJ2-2, with 10 bases that match TRBD2. Losses at the gene ends were 1 base for V and 2 bases for J; bases not matched to a gene: 10. The CDR3 spans 19 residues. CDR1 is LNHNV and CDR2 is YYDKDF in the germline V gene (reference sequence). CDR3 protein: CATSRGFPWTSGNTGELFF. DNA for the CDR3: TGTGCCACCAGCAGAGGCTTCCCTTGGACTAGCGGCAACACCGGGGAGCTGTTTTTT.

The chain couples TRBV6-5 to TRBJ1-1; weak D call: TRBD1 (5 bases). Trimming took off 4 bases at V and 0 bases at J, with 9 bases between the two ends. CDR3 length: 14 amino acids. Per germline, CDR1 MNHEY and CDR2 SVGAGI. In DNA form, the CDR3 reads TGTGCCAGCAGTTTGGGGGGTGTGAACACTGAAGCTTTCTTT. The encoded protein is CASSLGGVNTEAFF.

V and J are TRBV27 and TRBJ1-2, with unresolved D. V dropped 1 base and J dropped 1 base, with 10 bases sitting between them. The germline gives CDR1 MNHEY, CDR2 SMNVEV (reference sequence). The CDR3 covers 15 residues. CDR3 loop: CASSLWPGSNYGYTF. Here the CDR3 DNA reads TGTGCCAGCAGTTTATGGCCAGGAAGTAACTATGGCTACACCTTC.